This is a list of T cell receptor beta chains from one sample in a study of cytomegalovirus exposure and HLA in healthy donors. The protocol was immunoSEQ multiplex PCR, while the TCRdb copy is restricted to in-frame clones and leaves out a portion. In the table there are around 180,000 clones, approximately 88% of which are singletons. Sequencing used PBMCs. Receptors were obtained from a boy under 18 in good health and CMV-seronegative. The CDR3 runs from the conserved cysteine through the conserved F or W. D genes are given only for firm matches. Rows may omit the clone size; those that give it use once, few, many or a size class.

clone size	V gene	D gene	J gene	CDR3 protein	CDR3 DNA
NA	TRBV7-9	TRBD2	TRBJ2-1	CASSPPGLPYNEQFF	TGTGCCAGCAGCCCTCCGGGACTACCTTACAATGAGCAGTTCTTC
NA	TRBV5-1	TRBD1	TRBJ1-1	CASSLYGGQATNTEAFF	TGCGCCAGCAGCTTGTATGGGGGACAGGCTACAAACACTGAAGCTTTCTTT
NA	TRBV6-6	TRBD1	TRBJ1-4	CASSSLNTGGDEKLFF	TGTGCCAGCAGTTCGTTAAATACAGGGGGCGATGAAAAACTGTTTTTT
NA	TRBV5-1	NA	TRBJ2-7	CASSLESGVAQTYEQYF	TGCGCCAGCAGCTTAGAGTCGGGGGTAGCTCAAACTTACGAGCAGTACTTC
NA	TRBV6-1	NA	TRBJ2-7	CASSEVVSRAIEQYF	TGTGCCAGCAGTGAGGTAGTGTCGAGGGCCATCGAGCAGTACTTC
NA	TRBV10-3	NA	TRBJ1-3	CAIKYGGSWNTIYF	TGTGCCATCAAATACGGGGGGAGTTGGAACACCATATATTTT
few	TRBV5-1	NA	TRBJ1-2	CASSPDDGGRGYTF	TGCGCCAGCAGCCCAGACGACGGGGGTCGAGGCTACACCTTC
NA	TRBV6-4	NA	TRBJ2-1	CASSPGGRHNEQFF	TGTGCCAGCAGCCCCGGGGGACGGCACAATGAGCAGTTCTTC
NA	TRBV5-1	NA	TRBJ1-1	CASSLSGAPPEAFF	TGCGCCAGCAGCTTGTCAGGGGCTCCCCCTGAAGCTTTCTTT
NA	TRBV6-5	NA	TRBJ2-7	CASSYDPRGSREQYF	TGTGCCAGCAGTTATGATCCTAGGGGTTCTAGGGAGCAGTACTTC
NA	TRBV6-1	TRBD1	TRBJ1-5	CASSGGQGARVDQPQHF	TGTGCCAGCAGTGGGGGACAGGGGGCGAGGGTGGATCAGCCCCAGCATTTT
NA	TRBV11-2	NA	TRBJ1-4	CASSTNTRGSNEKLFF	TGTGCCAGCAGCACAAACACCCGGGGGTCTAATGAAAAACTGTTTTTT
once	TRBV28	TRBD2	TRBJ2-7	CASTDGGLAGGSSYEQYF	TGTGCCAGCACCGACGGGGGACTAGCGGGGGGGAGCTCCTACGAGCAGTACTTC
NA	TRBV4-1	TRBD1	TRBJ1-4	CASSLPSGTGEKLFF	TGCGCCAGCAGCCTCCCCTCGGGGACAGGGGAAAAACTGTTTTTT
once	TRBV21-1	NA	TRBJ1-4	CASSNREKLFF	TGTGCCAGCAGCAATAGAGAAAAACTGTTTTTT
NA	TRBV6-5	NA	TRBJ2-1	CASSYPNNEQFF	TGTGCCAGCAGTTACCCTAACAATGAGCAGTTCTTC
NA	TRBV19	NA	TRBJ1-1	CASSIDSGRQVGGTEAFF	TGTGCCAGTAGTATAGATTCAGGGAGGCAGGTCGGGGGCACTGAAGCTTTCTTT
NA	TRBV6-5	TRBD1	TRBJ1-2	CASSLGQGIYTF	TGTGCCAGCAGCTTGGGACAGGGTATCTACACCTTC
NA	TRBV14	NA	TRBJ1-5	CASSHRGGDQPQHF	TGTGCCAGCAGCCATAGGGGGGGGGATCAGCCCCAGCATTTT
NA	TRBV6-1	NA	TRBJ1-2	CATSRDWIYTF	TGTGCCACCAGTCGGGACTGGATCTACACCTTC
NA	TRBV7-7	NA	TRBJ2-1	CASSLRGRGVSSYNEQFF	TGTGCTAGCAGCTTAAGAGGCCGGGGAGTGAGCTCCTACAATGAGCAGTTCTTC
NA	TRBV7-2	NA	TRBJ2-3	CASSLGHPLDTQYF	TGTGCCAGCAGCTTAGGACATCCACTAGATACGCAGTATTTT
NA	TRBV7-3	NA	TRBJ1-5	CASSLLRGQPQHF	TGTGCCAGCAGCTTATTAAGGGGTCAGCCCCAGCATTTT
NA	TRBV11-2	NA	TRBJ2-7	CASSLAGLDEQYF	TGTGCCAGCAGCTTAGCAGGGTTGGACGAGCAGTACTTC
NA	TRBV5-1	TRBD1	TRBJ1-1	CASSPGQVFTEAFF	TGCGCCAGCAGCCCCGGACAGGTCTTCACTGAAGCTTTCTTT
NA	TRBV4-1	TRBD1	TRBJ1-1	CASSLGTGGGVWIQSEAFF	TGCGCCAGCAGCCTTGGGACAGGAGGGGGGGTATGGATACAATCTGAAGCTTTCTTT
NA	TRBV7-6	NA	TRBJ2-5	CASSLLSRQYF	TGTGCCAGCAGCTTATTGAGTCGTCAGTACTTC
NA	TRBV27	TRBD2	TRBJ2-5	CASSLGGGALQETQYF	TGTGCCAGCAGTCTGGGCGGGGGGGCTCTCCAAGAGACCCAGTACTTC
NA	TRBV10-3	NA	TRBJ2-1	CATNRAPRNEQFF	TGTGCCACTAACAGGGCCCCCAGGAATGAGCAGTTCTTC
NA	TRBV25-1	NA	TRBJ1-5	CASSGQGFGNQPQHF	TGTGCCAGCAGTGGGCAGGGGTTCGGGAATCAGCCCCAGCATTTT
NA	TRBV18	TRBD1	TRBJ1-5	CASSPGQDHLQPQHF	TGTGCCAGCTCACCTGGACAGGATCATCTTCAGCCCCAGCATTTT
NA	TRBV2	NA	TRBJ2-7	CASSELEGYEQYF	TGTGCCAGCAGTGAGTTGGAGGGCTACGAGCAGTACTTC
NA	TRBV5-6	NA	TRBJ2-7	CASSLGAGSYEQYF	TGTGCCAGCAGCTTAGGCGCCGGGAGTTACGAGCAGTACTTC
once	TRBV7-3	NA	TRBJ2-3	CASSLRRAGRDTQYF	TGTGCCAGCAGCTTAAGGCGGGCGGGGAGAGATACGCAGTATTTT
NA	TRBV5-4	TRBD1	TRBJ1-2	CASSLVQGHYGYTF	TGTGCCAGCAGCTTGGTACAGGGGCACTATGGCTACACCTTC
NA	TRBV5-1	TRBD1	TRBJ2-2	CASSFFSRQGATGELFF	TGCGCCAGCAGCTTTTTCTCTCGACAGGGGGCGACCGGGGAGCTGTTTTTT
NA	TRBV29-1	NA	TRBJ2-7	CSVEGVGRRDDTYAQYF	TGCAGCGTGGAAGGAGTAGGTAGACGGGATGATACCTACGCGCAGTACTTC
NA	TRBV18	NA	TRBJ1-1	CASSPFQGRVGNTEAFF	TGTGCCAGCTCACCGTTTCAGGGGAGGGTGGGGAACACTGAAGCTTTCTTT